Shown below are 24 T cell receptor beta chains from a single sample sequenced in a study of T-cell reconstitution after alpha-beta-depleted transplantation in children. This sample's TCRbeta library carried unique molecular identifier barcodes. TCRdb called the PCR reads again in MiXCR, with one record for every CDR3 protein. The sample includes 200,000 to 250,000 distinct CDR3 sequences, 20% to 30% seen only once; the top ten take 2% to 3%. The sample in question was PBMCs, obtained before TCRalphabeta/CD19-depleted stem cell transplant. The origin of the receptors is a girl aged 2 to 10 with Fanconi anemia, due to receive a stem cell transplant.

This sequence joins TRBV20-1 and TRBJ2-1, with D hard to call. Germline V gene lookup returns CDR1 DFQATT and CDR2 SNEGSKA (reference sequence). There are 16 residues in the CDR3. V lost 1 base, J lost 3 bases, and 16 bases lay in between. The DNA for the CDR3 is TGCAGTGCTAGAGTACAGTCAACCCCAAACTACAATGAGCAGTTCTTC. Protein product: CSARVQSTPNYNEQFF.

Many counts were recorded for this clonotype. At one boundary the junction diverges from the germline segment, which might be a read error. The CDR3 DNA reads as TGTGCCAGCAGTCTTGGACAGGCGTGGGACTTC. As protein: CASSLGQAWDF. V usage is TRBV12-3 or TRBV12-4 and J usage is TRBJ2-5; TRBD1 aligns across 7 bases. CDR3 length: 11 residues.

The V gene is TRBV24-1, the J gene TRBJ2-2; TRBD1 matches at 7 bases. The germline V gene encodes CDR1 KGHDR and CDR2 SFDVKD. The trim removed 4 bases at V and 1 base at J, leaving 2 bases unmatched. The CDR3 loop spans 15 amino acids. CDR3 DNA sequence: TGTGCCACCAGTGACCGGGACAGGAACACCGGGGAGCTGTTTTTT. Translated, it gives CATSDRDRNTGELFF.

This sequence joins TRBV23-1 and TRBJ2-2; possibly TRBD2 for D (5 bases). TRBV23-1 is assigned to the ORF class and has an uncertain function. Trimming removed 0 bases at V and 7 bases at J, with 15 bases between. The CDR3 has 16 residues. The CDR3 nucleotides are TGCGCCAGCAGTCAATCGCGGCTAGCCCTCGGCGGGGAGCTGTTTTTT. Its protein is CASSQSRLALGGELFF.

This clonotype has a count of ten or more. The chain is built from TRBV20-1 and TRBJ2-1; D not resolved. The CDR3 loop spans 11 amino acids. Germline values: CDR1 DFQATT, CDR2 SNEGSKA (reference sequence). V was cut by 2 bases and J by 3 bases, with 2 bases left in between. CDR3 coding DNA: TGCAGTGCTAGAATCTACAATGAGCAGTTCTTC. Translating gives CSARIYNEQFF.

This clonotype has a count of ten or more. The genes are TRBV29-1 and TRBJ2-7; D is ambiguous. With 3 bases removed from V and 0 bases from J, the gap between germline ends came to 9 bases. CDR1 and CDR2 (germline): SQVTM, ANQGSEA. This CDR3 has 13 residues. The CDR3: CSVEEQYSYEQYF. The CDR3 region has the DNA TGCAGCGTTGAGGAACAATACTCCTACGAGCAGTACTTC.

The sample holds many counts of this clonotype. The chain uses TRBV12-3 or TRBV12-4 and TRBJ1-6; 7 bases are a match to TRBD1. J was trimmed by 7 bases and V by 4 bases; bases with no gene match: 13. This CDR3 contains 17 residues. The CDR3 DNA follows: TGTGCCAGCAGTTCACGACTCAGGACAGGCCTCAATTCACCCCTCCACTTT. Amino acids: CASSSRLRTGLNSPLHF.

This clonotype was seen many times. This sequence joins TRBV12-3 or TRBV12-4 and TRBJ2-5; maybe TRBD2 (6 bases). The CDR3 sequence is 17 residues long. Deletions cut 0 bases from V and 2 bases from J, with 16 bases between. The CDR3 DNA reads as TGTGCCAGCAGTTTAGCTACGGGGGTAGTCGGGCAAGAGACCCAGTACTTC. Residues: CASSLATGVVGQETQYF.

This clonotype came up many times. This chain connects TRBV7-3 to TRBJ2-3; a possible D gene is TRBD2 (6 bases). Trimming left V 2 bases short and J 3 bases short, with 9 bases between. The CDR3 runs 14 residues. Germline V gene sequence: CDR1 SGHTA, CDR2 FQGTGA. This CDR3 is CASSLAGLTDTQYF. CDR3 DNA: TGTGCCAGCAGCTTAGCGGGATTGACAGATACGCAGTATTTT.

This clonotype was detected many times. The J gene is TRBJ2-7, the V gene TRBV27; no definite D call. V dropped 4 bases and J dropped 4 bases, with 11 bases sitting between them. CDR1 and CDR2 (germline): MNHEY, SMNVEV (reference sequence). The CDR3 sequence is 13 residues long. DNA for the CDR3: TGTGCCAGCAGTTCCTTAGTCACTTACGAGCAGTACTTC. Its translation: CASSSLVTYEQYF.

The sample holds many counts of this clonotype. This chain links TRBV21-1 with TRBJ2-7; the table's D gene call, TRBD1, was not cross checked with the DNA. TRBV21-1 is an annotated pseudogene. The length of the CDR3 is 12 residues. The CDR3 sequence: CARTQGAYEQYF. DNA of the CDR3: TGTGCCAGAACACAGGGGGCTTACGAGCAGTACTTC.

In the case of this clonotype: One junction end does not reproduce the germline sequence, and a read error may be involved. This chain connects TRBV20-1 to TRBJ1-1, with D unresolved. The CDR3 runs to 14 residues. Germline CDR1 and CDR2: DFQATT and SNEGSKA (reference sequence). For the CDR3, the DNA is TGCAGTGGTAGACGGGTACAGCTGGCCACTGAAGCTTTCTTT. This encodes CSGRRVQLATEAFF.

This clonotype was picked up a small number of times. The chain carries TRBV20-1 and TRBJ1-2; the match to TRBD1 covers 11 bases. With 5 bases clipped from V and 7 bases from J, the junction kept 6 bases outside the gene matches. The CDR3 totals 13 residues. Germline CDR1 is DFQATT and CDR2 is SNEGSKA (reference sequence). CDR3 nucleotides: TGCAGTGCTCCGGACAGGGGGCAGGGTGGCTACACCTTC. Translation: CSAPDRGQGGYTF.

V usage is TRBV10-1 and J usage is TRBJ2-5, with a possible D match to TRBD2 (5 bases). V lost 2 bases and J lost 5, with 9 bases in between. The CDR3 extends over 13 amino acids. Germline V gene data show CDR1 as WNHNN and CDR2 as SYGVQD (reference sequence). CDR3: CASSEGLLETQYF. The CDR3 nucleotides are TGCGCCAGCAGTGAGGGACTGCTGGAGACCCAGTACTTC.

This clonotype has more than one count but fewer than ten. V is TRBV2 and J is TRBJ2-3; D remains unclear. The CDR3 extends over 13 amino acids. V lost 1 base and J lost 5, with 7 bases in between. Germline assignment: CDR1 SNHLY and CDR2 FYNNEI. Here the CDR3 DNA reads TGTGCCAGCAGTGAAGGGAATGGAGATACGCAGTATTTT. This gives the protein CASSEGNGDTQYF.

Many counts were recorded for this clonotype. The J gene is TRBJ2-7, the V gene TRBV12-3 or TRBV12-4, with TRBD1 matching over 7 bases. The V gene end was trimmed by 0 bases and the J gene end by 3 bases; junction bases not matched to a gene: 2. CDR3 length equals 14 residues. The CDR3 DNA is TGTGCCAGCAGTTTAGCAGGGGGCGGCTACGAGCAGTACTTC. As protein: CASSLAGGGYEQYF.

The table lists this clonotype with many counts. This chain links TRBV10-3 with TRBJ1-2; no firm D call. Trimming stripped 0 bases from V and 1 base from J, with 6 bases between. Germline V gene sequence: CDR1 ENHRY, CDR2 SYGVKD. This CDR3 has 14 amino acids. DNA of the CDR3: TGTGCCATCAGTGAGTCGCCGAATAACTATGGCTACACCTTC. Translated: CAISESPNNYGYTF.

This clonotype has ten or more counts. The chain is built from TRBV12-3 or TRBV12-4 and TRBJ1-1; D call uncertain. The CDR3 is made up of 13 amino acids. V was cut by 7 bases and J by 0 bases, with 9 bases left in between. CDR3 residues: CASNNGVNTEAFF. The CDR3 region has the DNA TGTGCCAGCAACAACGGGGTGAACACTGAAGCTTTCTTT.

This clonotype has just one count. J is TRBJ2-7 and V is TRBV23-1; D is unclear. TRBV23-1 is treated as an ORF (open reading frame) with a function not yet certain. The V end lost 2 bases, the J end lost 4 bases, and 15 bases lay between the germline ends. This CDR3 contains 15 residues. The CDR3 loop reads CASSQPPFWPYEQYF. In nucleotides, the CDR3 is TGCGCCAGCAGTCAACCCCCATTTTGGCCATACGAGCAGTACTTC.

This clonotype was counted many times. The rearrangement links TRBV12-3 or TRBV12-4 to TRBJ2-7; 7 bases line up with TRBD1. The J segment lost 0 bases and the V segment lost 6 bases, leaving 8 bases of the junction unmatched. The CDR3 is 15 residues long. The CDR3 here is CASSRTGSSSYEQYF. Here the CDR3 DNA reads TGTGCCAGCAGCCGGACAGGATCCAGCTCCTACGAGCAGTACTTC.

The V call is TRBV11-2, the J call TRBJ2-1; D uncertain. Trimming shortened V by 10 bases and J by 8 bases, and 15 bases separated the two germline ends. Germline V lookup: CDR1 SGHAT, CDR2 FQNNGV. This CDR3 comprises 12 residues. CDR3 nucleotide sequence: TGTGCCACCGACTCCCCTCTACATGAGCAGTTCTTC. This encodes CATDSPLHEQFF. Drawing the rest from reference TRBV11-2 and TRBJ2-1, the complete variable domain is EAGVAQSPRYKIIEKRQSVAFWCNPISGHATLYWYQQILGQGPKLLIQFQNNGVVDDSQLPKDRFSAERLKGVDSTLKIQPAKLEDSAVYLCATDSPLHEQFFGPGTRLTVL.

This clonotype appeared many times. CDR3 nucleotides: TGTGCCAGCAGCTCATCTTCAGTTAGCGGGGTCAATGAGCAGTTCTTC. It encodes CASSSSSVSGVNEQFF. This chain uses TRBV7-3 with TRBJ2-1; 8 nucleotides match TRBD2. The CDR3 has 16 residues. V shed 4 bases and J 6 bases; nucleotides not matched to a gene: 11. Germline loops: CDR1 SGHTA, CDR2 FQGTGA.

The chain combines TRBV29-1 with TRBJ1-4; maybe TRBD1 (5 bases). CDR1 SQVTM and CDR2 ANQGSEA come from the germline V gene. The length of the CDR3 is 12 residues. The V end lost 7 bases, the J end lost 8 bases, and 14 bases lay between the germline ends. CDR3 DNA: TGCAGCGGACAAGGGGTTGAGGAAAAACTGTTTTTT. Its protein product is CSGQGVEEKLFF.

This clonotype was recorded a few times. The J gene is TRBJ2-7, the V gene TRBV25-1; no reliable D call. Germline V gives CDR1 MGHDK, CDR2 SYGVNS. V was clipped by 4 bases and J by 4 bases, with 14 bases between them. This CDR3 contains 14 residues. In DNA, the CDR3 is TGTGCCAGCAGTGTATTATCTGAGAGTTACGAGCAGTACTTC. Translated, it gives CASSVLSESYEQYF.